This TCR beta chain was sequenced for a study of metastatic and nonmetastatic thyroid tumors. Study details: Both malignant and benign thyroid patients supplied peripheral blood and tumor or nodule tissue samples, across which the repertoires of these patients were then compared. Findings and limits, study-wide: Reportedly, malignant thyroid tumors had significantly higher TCR beta diversity than benign nodules, in blood and tumor.

This CDR3 has 15 amino acids. Between the trimmed V and J ends, which lost 1 base and 9 bases, there was a span of 19 bases. CDR1 and CDR2 (germline): MDHEN, SYDVKM. Treatment of any kind had been given to no patient before thyroid surgery. Original data processing: A classifier for distant metastasis in papillary thyroid cancer was constructed using CDR3 differences observed across clinicopathological groups. With MiXCR, TCRdb called clones anew from the PCR reads. These V and J calls derive from TCRdb rather than the authors' analysis. This table has 3,000 to 3,500 clones, 20% to 30% appearing once. Worth noting for this clone: As yet, its antigen is unknown.

V is TRBV28 and J is TRBJ2-7; maybe TRBD2 (5 bases). Material: tumor tissue. The TCR comes from a female donor with papillary thyroid cancer or a benign thyroid nodule (not recorded which). Some clones in this sample may be carry-over from other donors' samples. CDR3 sequence reads: CASSLFSGGSIGQYF. CDR3 DNA: TGTGCCAGCAGTTTATTCTCTGGCGGGTCTATTGGGCAGTACTTC.